A single sample gave rise to the 21 T cell receptor beta chains below, sequenced in a study of blood T cell repertoires in COVID-19. The data were produced by immunoSEQ multiplex PCR, yet TCRdb's version contains in-frame clones alone and is incomplete. Of some 230,000 clones detected, approximately 78% appear once; the ten largest clones hold roughly 8.2%. Sequenced: peripheral blood. These receptors were collected from a woman aged 80 or over with COVID-19, enrolled during active disease.

This chain connects TRBV10-1 to TRBJ1-6; D gene unclear. Germline CDR1 reads WNHNN; CDR2 reads SYGVQD (reference sequence). The CDR3 is made up of 14 amino acids. Trimming took 2 bases from V and 6 from J, leaving 8 bases between them. The CDR3 spells CASSENRRNSPLHF. DNA for the CDR3: TGCGCCAGCAGTGAGAACAGACGTAATTCACCCCTCCACTTT.

Regarding this clone: Other DNA sequences in this sample translate to the same CDR3. The rearrangement uses TRBV7-9 and TRBJ1-5; 8 bases are shared with TRBD1. CDR1 and CDR2 from the germline V gene are SEHNR and FQNEAQ (reference sequence). The CDR3 contains 14 residues. The V gene end was trimmed by 5 bases and the J gene end by 2 bases; junction bases not matched to a gene: 2. In nucleotides, the CDR3 is TGTGCCAGCAGCCTACAGGGGGGCAATCAGCCCCAGCATTTT. Protein product: CASSLQGGNQPQHF.

The rearrangement uses TRBV6-5 and TRBJ1-2; D call uncertain. The CDR3 has 14 residues. V was shortened by 4 bases and J by 6 bases, with 15 bases between the two germline ends. The V gene's germline CDR1 is MNHEY and CDR2 SVGAGI. The CDR3 protein is CASSWLGSEDGYTF. The CDR3, as DNA: TGTGCCAGCAGTTGGCTCGGGAGCGAGGATGGCTACACCTTC.

The V call is TRBV11-1, the J call TRBJ2-1; D is perhaps TRBD2 (6 bases). Trimming took 3 bases from V and 0 from J, leaving 6 bases between them. The CDR3 runs to 14 residues. The germline gives CDR1 SGHAT, CDR2 FQDESV (reference sequence). CDR3 in amino acids: CASSFGGSYNEQFF. The CDR3 bases are TGTGCCAGCAGCTTCGGGGGCTCCTACAATGAGCAGTTCTTC.

A single count supports this clone. V is TRBV20-1 and J is TRBJ2-5; 10 bases agree with TRBD2. The V gene's germline CDR1 is DFQATT and CDR2 SNEGSKA (reference sequence). The CDR3 totals 11 residues. Germline trimming cut 5 bases from V and 7 bases from J; bases unmatched to any gene: 1. Written as DNA, the CDR3 is TGCAGTGCTGTAGCGGGAGGGACCCAGTACTTC. It translates to CSAVAGGTQYF.

The chain uses TRBV15 and TRBJ2-1, with 8 bases lining up with TRBD1. Trimming cost V 0 bases and J 1 base; bases outside gene matches: 5. Germline-derived CDR1 and CDR2 are LNHNV and YYDKDF (reference sequence). The CDR3 extends over 17 amino acids. CDR3 coding DNA: TGTGCCACCAGCAGAGATGAACAGGGGGGATCCTACAATGAGCAGTTCTTC. The encoded protein is CATSRDEQGGSYNEQFF.

The V call is TRBV7-2, the J call TRBJ2-1; 9 nucleotides match TRBD2. Germline loops: CDR1 SGHTA, CDR2 FQGNSA. CDR3 size: 15 residues. Trimming took 0 bases from V and 9 from J; bases not matched to a gene: 6. The DNA of the CDR3 is TGTGCCAGCAGCTTAGCGGCGGGAGGGAGTGTTGAGCAGTTCTTC. As protein: CASSLAAGGSVEQFF.

J is TRBJ1-2 and V is TRBV19; tentative D call: TRBD1 (6 bases). Per the germline V gene, CDR1 is LNHDA and CDR2 is SQIVND (reference sequence). CDR3 length equals 14 residues. Trimming removed 6 bases from V and 2 bases from J, with 13 bases in between. CDR3 amino acids: CASRQDTGNYGYTF. The DNA for the CDR3 is TGTGCCAGTAGGCAAGATACAGGGAACTATGGCTACACCTTC.

The chain links TRBV5-1 to TRBJ2-7; 7 bases are a match to TRBD1. This CDR3 contains 18 residues. Per germline, CDR1 SGHRS and CDR2 YFSETQ. V lost 0 bases to trimming and J lost 0 bases; unmatched junction nucleotides: 12. CDR3 nucleotides: TGCGCCAGCAGCTTGGGTTTGGAAGGGACAGCCATCTCCTACGAGCAGTACTTC. Protein product: CASSLGLEGTAISYEQYF.

This chain uses TRBV12-3 or TRBV12-4 with TRBJ2-1; D is unclear. V dropped 6 bases and J dropped 9 bases, with 12 bases sitting between them. This CDR3 has 12 residues. The DNA of the CDR3 is TGTGCCAGCAGACCCCGGGTAGGTGAGCAGTTCTTC. Residues: CASRPRVGEQFF.

Regarding this clone: One end of the junction does not line up with germline, which may come from a read error. The chain recombines TRBV6-6 with TRBJ2-4; a weak D match, TRBD2 (6 bases). The CDR3 extends over 12 amino acids. From germline, CDR1 is MNHNY and CDR2 SVGAGI (reference sequence). The CDR3: CASSPSEGPGSF. The CDR3 region has the DNA TGTGCCAGCAGTCCCTCGGAGGGGCCAGGGTCCTTC.

The gene calls are TRBV12-3 or TRBV12-4 and TRBJ1-1; D is undetermined. Trimming removed 9 bases from V and 6 bases from J, with 8 bases in between. The CDR3 totals 10 residues. The CDR3 nucleotides read TGTGCCAGTCGAGGGTCTGAAGCTTTCTTT. Protein sequence: CASRGSEAFF.

The chain carries TRBV18 and TRBJ1-4; D may be TRBD1 (5 bases). This CDR3 is built from 15 residues. Germline values: CDR1 KGHSH, CDR2 LQKENI. Trimming removed 3 bases at V and 8 bases at J, with 16 bases between. This CDR3 is CASSPGTVGGEKLFF. The CDR3 coding sequence is TGTGCCAGCTCACCGGGGACGGTCGGGGGAGAAAAACTGTTTTTT.

This clone was counted between two and nine times. This chain links TRBV29-1 with TRBJ2-7, with TRBD1 identical over 7 bases. Germline trimming cut 7 bases from V and 3 bases from J; bases unmatched to any gene: 6. CDR1 and CDR2 (germline): SQVTM, ANQGSEA. There are 12 residues in the CDR3. The CDR3 region is CSGGDSRYEQYF. The CDR3 nucleotides are TGCAGCGGAGGGGACAGCCGCTACGAGCAGTACTTC.

The chain uses TRBV9 and TRBJ2-7; 7 bases are shared with TRBD2. Germline values: CDR1 SGDLS, CDR2 YYNGEE. Trimming took 0 bases from V and 2 from J; bases not matched to a gene: 2. This CDR3 contains 14 residues. The CDR3 is CASSVDGRTYEQYF. In DNA form, the CDR3 reads TGTGCCAGCAGCGTAGACGGGAGGACCTACGAGCAGTACTTC. Looking up the rest from reference TRBV9 and TRBJ2-7 gives the full variable domain: DSGVTQTPKHLITATGQRVTLRCSPRSGDLSVYWYQQSLDQGLQFLIQYYNGEERAKGNILERFSAQQFPDLHSELNLSSLELGDSALYFCASSVDGRTYEQYFGPGTRLTVT.

This clone occurred a few times. This chain connects TRBV19 to TRBJ1-5; D is unresolved. V was pared by 1 base and J by 9 bases, with 16 bases between. There are 15 residues in the CDR3. The germline V gene has CDR1 LNHDA and CDR2 SQIVND (reference sequence). The CDR3 DNA is TGTGCCAGTAGTATAGCGAGGGCGGCCTTATCGCCCCAGCATTTT. It translates to CASSIARAALSPQHF.

This clone turned up a few times. The V and J genes are TRBV7-9 and TRBJ2-7; the match to TRBD2 covers 9 bases. The germline gives CDR1 SEHNR, CDR2 FQNEAQ (reference sequence). This CDR3 has 19 residues. V shed 5 bases and J 0 bases; nucleotides not matched to a gene: 17. The CDR3: CASSAPVQTSGLSSYEQYF. The DNA of the CDR3 is TGTGCCAGCAGCGCCCCGGTGCAGACTAGCGGCCTGAGCTCCTACGAGCAGTACTTC.

V gene TRBV10-1 combines with J gene TRBJ1-6; 8 bases match TRBD1. V was clipped by 4 bases and J by 7 bases; unmatched bases: 3. The CDR3 has 14 amino acids. Germline assignment: CDR1 WNHNN and CDR2 SYGVQD (reference sequence). The CDR3 reads CASSAGQGNSPLHF. DNA of the CDR3: TGCGCCAGCAGTGCCGGACAGGGCAATTCACCCCTCCACTTT.

This clone was observed a few times. The chain has TRBV28 and TRBJ2-2; D possibly corresponds to TRBD2 (6 bases). V shed 8 bases and J shed 0 bases, with 13 bases lying between them. CDR1 MDHEN and CDR2 SYDVKM come from the germline V gene. CDR3 length equals 15 residues. The CDR3 here is CASQGWRANTGELFF. The CDR3 DNA is TGTGCCAGCCAGGGATGGAGGGCGAACACCGGGGAGCTGTTTTTT.

This clone was picked up a small number of times. The V gene is TRBV29-1, the J gene TRBJ1-2; D unresolved. V gave up 3 bases and J gave up 2 bases, with 7 bases separating them. The CDR3 sequence is 12 residues long. Germline values: CDR1 SQVTM, CDR2 ANQGSEA. The CDR3 here is CSVDYRNYGYTF. CDR3 in DNA: TGCAGCGTTGACTACAGAAACTATGGCTACACCTTC.

The chain carries TRBV6-5 and TRBJ1-5, with a possible D match to TRBD1 (6 bases). V lost 10 bases, J lost 0 bases, and 13 bases lay in between. CDR1 and CDR2 from the germline V gene are MNHEY and SVGAGI. CDR3 size: 14 residues. CDR3 nucleotide sequence: TGTGCCACAAGACAGGCATATAGCAATCAGCCCCAGCATTTT. Translating gives CATRQAYSNQPQHF.